Many counts were recorded for the clone carrying this T cell receptor (beta chain). This entry comes from a study of Graves' ophthalmopathy and Graves' hyperthyroidism. TCR beta CDR3 amplification used RNA transcripts. First-round RT-PCR with HTBI primers preceded a second-round multiplex PCR. In TCRdb, the multiplex PCR reads were re-called with MiXCR into one record per CDR3 protein. The sample contains under 800,000 distinct CDR3 sequences, 20% to 25% of which appear only once. In germline, CDR1 is MNHEY, CDR2 SMNVEV (reference sequence). The CDR3 is made up of 16 amino acids. Trimming at V came to 11 bases and at J to 5 bases, leaving 18 bases not matched to a gene.

This rearrangement joins TRBV27 to TRBJ2-7, with 10 bases lining up with TRBD1. What was sequenced was peripheral blood. This TCR derives from a woman between 18 and 29 years old with stable Graves' hyperthyroidism. Some clones in this sample may be carry-over from other donors' samples. The CDR3 is CAGPQRDGTGVHEQYF. Here the CDR3 DNA reads TGTGCCGGACCTCAACGGGACGGGACAGGGGTTCACGAGCAGTACTTC.